One TCR beta chain is described in this entry. The antigen is undetermined. One end of the junction is discordant with germline, which a read error may explain. This CDR3 is built from 13 residues. As the template, RNA transcripts were used to amplify TCR beta CDR3 regions. HTBI primers were used in a first-round RT-PCR, which preceded a second-round multiplex PCR. TCRdb recomputed calls from the multiplex PCR reads with MiXCR, one row per CDR3 protein. Here the sample spans 500,000 to 600,000 distinct CDR3 sequences, just under 40% being singletons. This sample was taken from a study of Graves' ophthalmopathy and Graves' hyperthyroidism. Patients were diagnosed from clinical symptoms, serum thyroxine, TRAb, thyroid ultrasound and orbital computed tomography. General study points: Blood shared most expanded thyroid clonotypes above 0.001 frequency. In separating ophthalmopathy from stable hyperthyroidism, a 13-signature model achieved roughly 90% sensitivity and 75% to 84% specificity.

The sequenced material came from peripheral blood or thyroid tissue (not recorded which). The clonotype comes from an adult man with Graves' hyperthyroidism. The J gene is TRBJ2-2, the V gene TRBV12-3 or TRBV12-4, with D possibly being TRBD2 (5 bases). This chain's CDR3 is CASSVTNTGEPFF. Written as DNA, the CDR3 is TGTGCCAGCAGTGTAACAAACACCGGGGAGCCGTTTTTT.